The present T cell receptor (beta chain) was sequenced within a study of T cell repertoires in cytomegalovirus infection. About the study: It was recently identified HLA-C-restricted and well-studied HLA-B-restricted CMV epitopes that the study used. Public TCR beta signatures marked donors with CMV infection and the matching HLA. Study-wide results and limits: Carriage of CMV together with the relevant HLA was identifiable through cumulative public TCR beta family frequency. HLA-C-restricted CMV clonotypes gave the most frequent clonotype in two of eight donors.

MiXCR, run by TCRdb on the reads, gives a single entry per CDR3 protein. The sample gives 150,000 or so distinct CDR3 sequences, approximately 30% of which show up once; roughly 50% is in the top ten. V lost 5 bases to trimming and J lost 7 bases, with 18 bases between them. This CDR3 has 15 amino acids. Worth noting for this clonotype: Its antigen is not identified.

This chain joins TRBV12-3 or TRBV12-4 and TRBJ2-1, with D perhaps being TRBD1 or TRBD2 (7 bases each). The origin of this receptor is a human donor in good health (CMV status not recorded). Some clones in this sample may be carry-over from other donors' samples. The specimen comprised CD8+ T cells from cultured PBMCs, sampled from culture after CMV antigen stimulation. The CDR3 DNA reads TGTGCCAGCAGTCCACAGGGGTGGGGGGGTAATGAGCAGTTCTTC. Encoded protein: CASSPQGWGGNEQFF.